This TCR beta chain comes out of a study of regulatory T cells in long-lasting Graves disease. Overall study findings and caveats: Relative to newly diagnosed Graves' patients, persistent ones had lower TCR diversity. Persistent patients shared more public clonotypes (2,741) than new patients (approximately 900). Gene preferences differed: TRBV28, TRBJ1-2, TRBJ2-5 in persistent cases.

Trimming took off 4 bases at V and 5 bases at J, with 12 bases between the two ends. CDR3 length: 13 residues. Per the germline V gene, CDR1 is SQVTM and CDR2 is ANQGSEA. Arm-PCR of CDR3 regions and iRepertoire HTBI primers were the basis on which TCR beta libraries were built. TCRdb fed the multiplex PCR reads into MiXCR, producing one record per CDR3 protein. Of about 240,000 distinct CDR3 sequences in the sample, roughly a fifth were seen once. Time point noted: newly diagnosed GD, antithyroid drugs for less than 3 months. After RNA was extracted from PBMCs, the TCR library was made from it. In each case, Graves' disease was diagnosed per American Thyroid Association guidelines. This clonotype was picked up many times. Antigen specificity is unknown.

This TCR derives from a female donor with Graves disease. This chain links TRBV29-1 with TRBJ1-5, with D possibly TRBD1 on 6 matching bases. Sequenced here: peripheral blood mononuclear cells (PBMCs), sampled at new diagnosis, from a patient treated with antithyroid drugs. The CDR3 protein is CSVVAQGDQPQHF. In DNA, the CDR3 is TGCAGCGTTGTGGCACAGGGAGATCAGCCCCAGCATTTT. Using reference TRBV29-1 and TRBJ1-5 for the parts outside the CDR3, the full variable domain is SAVISQKPSRDICQRGTSLTIQCQVDSQVTMMFWYRQQPGQSLTLIATANQGSEATYESGFVIDKFPISRPNLTFSTLTVSNMSPEDSSIYLCSVVAQGDQPQHFGDGTRLSIL.